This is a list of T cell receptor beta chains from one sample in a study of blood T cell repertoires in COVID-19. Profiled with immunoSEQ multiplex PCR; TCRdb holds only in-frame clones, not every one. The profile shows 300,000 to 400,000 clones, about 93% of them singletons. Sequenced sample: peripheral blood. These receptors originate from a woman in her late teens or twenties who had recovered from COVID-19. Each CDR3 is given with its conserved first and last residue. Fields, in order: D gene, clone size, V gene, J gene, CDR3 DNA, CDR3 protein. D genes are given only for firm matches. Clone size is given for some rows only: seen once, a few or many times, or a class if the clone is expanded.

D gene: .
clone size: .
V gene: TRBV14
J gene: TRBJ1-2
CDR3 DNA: TGTGCCAGCAGCAAGATGGGCAGTCACATCTATGGCTACACCTTC
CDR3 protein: CASSKMGSHIYGYTF

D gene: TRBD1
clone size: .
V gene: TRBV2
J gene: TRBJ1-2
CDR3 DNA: TGTGCCAGCAGAGAAGGACAGGGTCTGAGGGGCTACACCTTC
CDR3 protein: CASREGQGLRGYTF

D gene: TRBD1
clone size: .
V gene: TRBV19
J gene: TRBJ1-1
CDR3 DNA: TGTGCCAGTAGTCGGGACAGGGATTACATGAACACTGAAGCTTTCTTT
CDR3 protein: CASSRDRDYMNTEAFF

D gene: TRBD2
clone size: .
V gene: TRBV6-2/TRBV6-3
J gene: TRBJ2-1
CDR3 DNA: TGTGCCAGCAGTTACTTAGGACTAGCGGGTCCTGAGCAGTTCTTC
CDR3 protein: CASSYLGLAGPEQFF

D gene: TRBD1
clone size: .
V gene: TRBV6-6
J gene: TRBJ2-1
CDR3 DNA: TGTGCCAGCAGTTACCGGGGACAGGACAATGAGCAGTTCTTC
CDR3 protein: CASSYRGQDNEQFF

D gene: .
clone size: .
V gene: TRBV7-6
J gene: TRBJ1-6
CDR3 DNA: TGTGCCAGCAGCCTGAGGGCTTCGAATTCACCCCTCCACTTT
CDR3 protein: CASSLRASNSPLHF

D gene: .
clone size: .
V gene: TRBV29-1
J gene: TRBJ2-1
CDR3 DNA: TGCAGCGTAGAGCGGATTAATGAGCAGTTCTTC
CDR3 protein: CSVERINEQFF

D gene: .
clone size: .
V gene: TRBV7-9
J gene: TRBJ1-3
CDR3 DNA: TGTGCCAGCAGCTTCCCAGGGTCCCAGGATGGAAACACCATATATTTT
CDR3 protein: CASSFPGSQDGNTIYF

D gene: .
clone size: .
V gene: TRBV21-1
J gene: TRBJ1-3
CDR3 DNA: TGTGCCAGCACCACAGGGCGCCAACGCTCTGGAAACACCATATATTTT
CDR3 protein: CASTTGRQRSGNTIYF

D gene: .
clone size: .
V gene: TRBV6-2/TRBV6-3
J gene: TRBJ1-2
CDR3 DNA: TGTGCCAGCAGTTACGTAGCTAACTATGGCTACACCTTC
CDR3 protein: CASSYVANYGYTF

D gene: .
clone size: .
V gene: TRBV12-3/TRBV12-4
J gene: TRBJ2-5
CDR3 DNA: TGTGCCAGCAGTTCGGAGGGGGAGACCCAGTACTTC
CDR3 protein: CASSSEGETQYF

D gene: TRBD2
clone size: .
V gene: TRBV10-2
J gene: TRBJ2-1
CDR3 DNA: TGCGCCACTCAGCGGGGGGTTGGGTCCTACAATGAGCAGTTCTTC
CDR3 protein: CATQRGVGSYNEQFF

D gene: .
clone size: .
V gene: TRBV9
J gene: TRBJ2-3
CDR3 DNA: TGTGCCAGCAGCGTATACGGAGGCACAGATACGCAGTATTTT
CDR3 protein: CASSVYGGTDTQYF

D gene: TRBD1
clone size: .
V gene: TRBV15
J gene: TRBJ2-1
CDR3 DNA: TGTGCCACCAGCGGGATGACAGGGGATGAGCAGTTCTTC
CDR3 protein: CATSGMTGDEQFF

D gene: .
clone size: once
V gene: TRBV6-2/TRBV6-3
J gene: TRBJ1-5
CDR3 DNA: TGTGCCAGCAGTTATTGGAGAGGCCCGGGCAATCAGCCCCAGCATTTT
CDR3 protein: CASSYWRGPGNQPQHF

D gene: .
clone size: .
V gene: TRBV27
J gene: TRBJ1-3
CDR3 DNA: TGTGCCAGCAGTCCCCGGACTGGGATTGGAAACACCATATATTTT
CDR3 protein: CASSPRTGIGNTIYF

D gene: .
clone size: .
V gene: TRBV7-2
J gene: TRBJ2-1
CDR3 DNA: TGTGCCAGCAGCGGACTCCTCAATGAGCAGTTCTTC
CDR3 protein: CASSGLLNEQFF

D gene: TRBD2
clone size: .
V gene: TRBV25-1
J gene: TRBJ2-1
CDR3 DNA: TGTGCCAGCAGTAACCCAGACCGACTAGCGGGAGACCAGCAGTTCTTC
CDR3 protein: CASSNPDRLAGDQQFF

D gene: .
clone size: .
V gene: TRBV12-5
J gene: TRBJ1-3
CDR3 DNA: TGTGCTAGTGGTTCCGTCCACACCCGGGGGGTTGCCTCTGGAAACACCATATATTTT
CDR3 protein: CASGSVHTRGVASGNTIYF

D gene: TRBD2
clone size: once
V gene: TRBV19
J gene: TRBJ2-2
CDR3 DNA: TGTGCCAGCAGAGGGACTAGCGGGATACCCGGGGAGCTGTTTTTT
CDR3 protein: CASRGTSGIPGELFF

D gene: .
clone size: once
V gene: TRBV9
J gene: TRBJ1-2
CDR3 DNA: TGTGCCAGCAGCTCCAACGCCGGGAGACAAGGCTACACCTTC
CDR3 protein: CASSSNAGRQGYTF

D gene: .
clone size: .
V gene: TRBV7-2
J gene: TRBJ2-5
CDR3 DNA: TGTGCCAGCAGCTTAGGGCGGGGAGAGACCCAGTACTTC
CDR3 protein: CASSLGRGETQYF

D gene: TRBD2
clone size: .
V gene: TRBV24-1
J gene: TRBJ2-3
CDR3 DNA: TGTGCCACCAGTGATCCCCAGCGGGTTAGCGGGAGGGGCACAGATACGCAGTATTTT
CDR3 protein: CATSDPQRVSGRGTDTQYF

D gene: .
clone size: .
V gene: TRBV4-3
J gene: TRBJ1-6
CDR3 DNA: TGCGCCAGCAGCCAAGCCGGGATGGGCCTCAATTCACCCCTCCACTTT
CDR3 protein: CASSQAGMGLNSPLHF

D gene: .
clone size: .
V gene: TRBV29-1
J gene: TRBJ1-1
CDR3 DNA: TGCAGCGTCGAGATGGACAGAGTGAACACTGAAGCTTTCTTT
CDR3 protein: CSVEMDRVNTEAFF

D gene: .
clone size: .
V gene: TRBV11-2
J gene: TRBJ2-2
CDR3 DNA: TGTGCCAGCAGCTTCGACTTGAACACCGGGGAGCTGTTTTTT
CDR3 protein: CASSFDLNTGELFF

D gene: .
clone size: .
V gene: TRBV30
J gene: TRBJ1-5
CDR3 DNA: TGTGCCTGGAGCACCGGACAGCTCAATCAGCCCCAGCATTTT
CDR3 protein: CAWSTGQLNQPQHF

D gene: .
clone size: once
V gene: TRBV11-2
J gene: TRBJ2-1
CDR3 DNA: TGTGCCAGCAGCTTAGGGGCAGGGAATCGACTCTACTCCTACAATGAGCAGTTCTTC
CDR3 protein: CASSLGAGNRLYSYNEQFF

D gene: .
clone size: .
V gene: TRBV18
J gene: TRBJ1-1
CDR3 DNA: TGTGCCAGCTCACCAGGGCAGAACACTGAAGCTTTCTTT
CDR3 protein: CASSPGQNTEAFF

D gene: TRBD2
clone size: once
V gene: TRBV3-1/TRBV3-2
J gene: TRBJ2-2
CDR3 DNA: TGTGCCAGCAGCCCACTAGCGGGAGGGCCGAGCACCGGGGAGCTGTTTTTT
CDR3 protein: CASSPLAGGPSTGELFF

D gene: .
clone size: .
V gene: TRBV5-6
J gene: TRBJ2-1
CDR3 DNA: TGTGCCAGCAGCCCTAAGCCGTTCCCCTCCTACAATGAGCAGTTCTTC
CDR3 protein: CASSPKPFPSYNEQFF

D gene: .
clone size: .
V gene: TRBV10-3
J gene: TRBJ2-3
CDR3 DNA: TGTGCCATCGCAGCGGATAGCACAGATACGCAGTATTTT
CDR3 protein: CAIAADSTDTQYF

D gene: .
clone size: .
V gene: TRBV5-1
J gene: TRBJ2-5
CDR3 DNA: TGCGCCAGCAGCCCGCAACGACGGGGGAGCGTAGAGACCCAGTACTTC
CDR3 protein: CASSPQRRGSVETQYF

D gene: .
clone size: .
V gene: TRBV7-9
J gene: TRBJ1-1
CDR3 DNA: TGTGCCAGCAGCCGAAGAGATCTTTTGAACACTGAAGCTTTCTTT
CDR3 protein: CASSRRDLLNTEAFF

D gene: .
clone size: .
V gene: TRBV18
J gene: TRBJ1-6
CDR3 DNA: TGTGCCAGCTCACCTCGACAGTTGAGCTCCTATAATTCACCCCTCCACTTT
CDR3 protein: CASSPRQLSSYNSPLHF

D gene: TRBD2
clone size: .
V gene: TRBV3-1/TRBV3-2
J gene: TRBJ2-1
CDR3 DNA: TGTGCCAGCAGCCGATTAAGTAGCGGGATGGGGGATGAGCAGTTCTTC
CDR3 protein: CASSRLSSGMGDEQFF